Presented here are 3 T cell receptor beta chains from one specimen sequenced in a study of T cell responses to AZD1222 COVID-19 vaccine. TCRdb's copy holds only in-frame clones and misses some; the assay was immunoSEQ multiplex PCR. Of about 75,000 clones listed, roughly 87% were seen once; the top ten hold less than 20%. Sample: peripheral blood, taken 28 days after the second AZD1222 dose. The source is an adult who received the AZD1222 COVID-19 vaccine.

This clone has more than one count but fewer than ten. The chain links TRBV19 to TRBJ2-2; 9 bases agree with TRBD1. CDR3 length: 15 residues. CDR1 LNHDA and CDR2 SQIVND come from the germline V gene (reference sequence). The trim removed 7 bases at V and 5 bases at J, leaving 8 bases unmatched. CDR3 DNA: TGTGCCAGTACCACAGGGGGCTTTCGTACCGGGGAGCTGTTTTTT. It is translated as CASTTGGFRTGELFF.

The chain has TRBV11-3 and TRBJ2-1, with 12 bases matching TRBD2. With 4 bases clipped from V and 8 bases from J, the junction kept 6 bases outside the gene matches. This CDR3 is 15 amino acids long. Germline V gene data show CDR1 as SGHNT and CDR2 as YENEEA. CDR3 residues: CASSSLAGGPHEQFF. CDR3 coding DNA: TGTGCCAGCAGCTCCCTAGCGGGGGGGCCCCATGAGCAGTTCTTC.

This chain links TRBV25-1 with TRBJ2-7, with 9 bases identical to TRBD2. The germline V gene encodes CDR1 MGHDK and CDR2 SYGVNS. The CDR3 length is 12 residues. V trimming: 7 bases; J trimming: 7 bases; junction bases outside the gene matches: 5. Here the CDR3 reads CASKTSGGEQYF. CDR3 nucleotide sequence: TGTGCCAGCAAGACTAGCGGCGGTGAGCAGTACTTC.